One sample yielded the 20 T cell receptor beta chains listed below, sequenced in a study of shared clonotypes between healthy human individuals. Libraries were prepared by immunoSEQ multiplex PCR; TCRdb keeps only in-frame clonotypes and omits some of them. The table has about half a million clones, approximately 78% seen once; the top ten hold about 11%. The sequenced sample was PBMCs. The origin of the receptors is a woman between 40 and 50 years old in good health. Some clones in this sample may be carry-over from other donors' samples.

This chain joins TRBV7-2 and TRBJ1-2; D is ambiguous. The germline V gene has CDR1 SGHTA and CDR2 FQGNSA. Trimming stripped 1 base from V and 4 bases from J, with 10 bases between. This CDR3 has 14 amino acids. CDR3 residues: CASSLGIGAYGYTF. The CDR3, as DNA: TGTGCCAGCAGCTTAGGTATAGGCGCCTATGGCTACACCTTC.

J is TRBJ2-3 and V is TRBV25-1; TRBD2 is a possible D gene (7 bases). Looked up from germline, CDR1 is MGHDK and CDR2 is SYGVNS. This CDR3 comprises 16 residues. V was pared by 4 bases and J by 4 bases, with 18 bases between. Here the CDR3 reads CASSARQGRVADTQYF. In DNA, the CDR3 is TGTGCCAGCAGTGCCCGCCAGGGGAGGGTTGCAGATACGCAGTATTTT.

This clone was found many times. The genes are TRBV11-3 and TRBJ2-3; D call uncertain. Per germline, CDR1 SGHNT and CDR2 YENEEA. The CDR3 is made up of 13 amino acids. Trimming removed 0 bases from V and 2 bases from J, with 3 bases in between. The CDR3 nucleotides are TGTGCCAGCAGCTTAGAATTCACAGATACGCAGTATTTT. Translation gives CASSLEFTDTQYF.

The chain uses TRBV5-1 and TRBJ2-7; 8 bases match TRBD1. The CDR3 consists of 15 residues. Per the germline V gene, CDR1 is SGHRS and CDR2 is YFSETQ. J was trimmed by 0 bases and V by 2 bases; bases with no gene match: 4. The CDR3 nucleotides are TGCGCCAGCAGCTTACGGACAGGGAACTCCTACGAGCAGTACTTC. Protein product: CASSLRTGNSYEQYF.

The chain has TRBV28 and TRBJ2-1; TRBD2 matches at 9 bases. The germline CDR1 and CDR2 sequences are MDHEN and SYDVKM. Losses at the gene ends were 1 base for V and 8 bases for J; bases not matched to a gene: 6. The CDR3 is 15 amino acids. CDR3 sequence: CASSLYGSGSYEQFF. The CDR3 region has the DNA TGTGCCAGCAGTTTATATGGTAGCGGGAGTTATGAGCAGTTCTTC.

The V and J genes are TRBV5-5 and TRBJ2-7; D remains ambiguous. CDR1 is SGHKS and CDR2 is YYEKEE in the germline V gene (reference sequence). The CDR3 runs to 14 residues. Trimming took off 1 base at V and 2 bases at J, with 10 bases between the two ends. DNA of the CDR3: TGTGCCAGCAGCTTGAGACACGGAGCCTACGAGCAGTACTTC. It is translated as CASSLRHGAYEQYF.

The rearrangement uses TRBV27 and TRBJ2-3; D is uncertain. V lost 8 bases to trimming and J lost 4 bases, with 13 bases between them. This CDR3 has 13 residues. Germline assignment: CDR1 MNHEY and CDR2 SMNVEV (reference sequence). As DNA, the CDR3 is TGTGCCAGCGGCTTATCTGGGGCAGATACGCAGTATTTT. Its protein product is CASGLSGADTQYF.

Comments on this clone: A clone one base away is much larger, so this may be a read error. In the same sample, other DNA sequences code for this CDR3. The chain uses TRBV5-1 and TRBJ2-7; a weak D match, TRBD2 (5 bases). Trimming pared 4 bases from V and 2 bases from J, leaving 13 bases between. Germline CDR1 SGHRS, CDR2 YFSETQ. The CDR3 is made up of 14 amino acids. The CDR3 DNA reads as TGCGCCAGCAGCCCGGGATTGCCCCCCTACGAGCAGTACTTC. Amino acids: CASSPGLPPYEQYF.

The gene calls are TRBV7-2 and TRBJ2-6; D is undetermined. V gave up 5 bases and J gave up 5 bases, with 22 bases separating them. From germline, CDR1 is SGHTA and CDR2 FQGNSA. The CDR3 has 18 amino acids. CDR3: CASSVDTRRQSRANVLTF. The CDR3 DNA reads TGTGCCAGCAGCGTTGATACCAGACGGCAAAGTCGGGCCAACGTCCTGACTTTC. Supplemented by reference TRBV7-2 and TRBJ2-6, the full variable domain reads GAGVSQSPSNKVTEKGKDVELRCDPISGHTALYWYRQSLGQGLEFLIYFQGNSAPDKSGLPSDRFSAERTGGSVSTLTIQRTQQEDSAVYLCASSVDTRRQSRANVLTFGAGSRLTVL.

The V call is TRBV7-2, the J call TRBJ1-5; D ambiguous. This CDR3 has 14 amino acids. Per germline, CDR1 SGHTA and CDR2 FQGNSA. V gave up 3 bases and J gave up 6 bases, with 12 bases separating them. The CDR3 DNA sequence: TGTGCCAGCAGCTTCGGGTCGCTAGGTCAGCCCCAGCATTTT. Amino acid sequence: CASSFGSLGQPQHF.

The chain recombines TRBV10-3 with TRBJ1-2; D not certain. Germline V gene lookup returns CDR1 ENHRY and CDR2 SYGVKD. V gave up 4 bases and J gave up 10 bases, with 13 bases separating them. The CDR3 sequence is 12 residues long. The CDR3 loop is CAISVEGSVYTF. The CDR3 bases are TGTGCCATCAGTGTTGAGGGTTCGGTCTACACCTTC.

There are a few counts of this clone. Here the CDR3 reads CASSAAGTSVAYEQYF. Here the CDR3 DNA reads TGTGCCAGCAGCGCTGCCGGGACTAGCGTCGCCTACGAGCAGTACTTC. The J gene is TRBJ2-7, the V gene TRBV9; 10 bases match TRBD2. The CDR3 has 16 amino acids. Germline CDR1 is SGDLS and CDR2 is YYNGEE. With 3 bases clipped from V and 2 bases from J, the junction kept 8 bases outside the gene matches.

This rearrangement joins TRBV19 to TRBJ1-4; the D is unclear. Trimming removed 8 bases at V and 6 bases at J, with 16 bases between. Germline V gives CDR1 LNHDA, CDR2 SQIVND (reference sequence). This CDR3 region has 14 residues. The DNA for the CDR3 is TGTGCCAGTGCCCCCCCATCCTCCGATGAAAAACTGTTTTTT. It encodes CASAPPSSDEKLFF.

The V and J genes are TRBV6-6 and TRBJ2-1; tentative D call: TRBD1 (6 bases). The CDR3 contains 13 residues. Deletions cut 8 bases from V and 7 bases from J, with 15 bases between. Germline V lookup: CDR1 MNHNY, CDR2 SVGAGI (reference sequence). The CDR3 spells CASGGQFLNEQFF. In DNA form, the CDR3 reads TGTGCCAGCGGGGGCCAGTTTTTGAATGAGCAGTTCTTC.

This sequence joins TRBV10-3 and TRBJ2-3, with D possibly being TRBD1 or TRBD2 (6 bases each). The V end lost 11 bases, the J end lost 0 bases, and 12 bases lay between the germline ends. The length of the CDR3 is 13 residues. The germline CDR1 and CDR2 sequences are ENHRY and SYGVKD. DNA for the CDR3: TGTGCCCTAGGGGGGTTCAGCACAGATACGCAGTATTTT. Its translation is CALGGFSTDTQYF.

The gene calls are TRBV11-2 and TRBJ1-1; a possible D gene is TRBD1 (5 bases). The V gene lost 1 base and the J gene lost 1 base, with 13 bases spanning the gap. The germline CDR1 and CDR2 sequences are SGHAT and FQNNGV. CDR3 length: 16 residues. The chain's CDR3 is CASSLAIGGGNTEAFF. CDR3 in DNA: TGTGCCAGCAGCTTAGCGATCGGGGGTGGGAACACTGAAGCTTTCTTT.

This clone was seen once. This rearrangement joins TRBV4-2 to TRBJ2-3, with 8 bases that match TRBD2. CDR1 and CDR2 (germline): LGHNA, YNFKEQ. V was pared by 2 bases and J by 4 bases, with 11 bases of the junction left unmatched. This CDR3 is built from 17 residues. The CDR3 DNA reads TGTGCCAGCAGCCAACCGGAGCGGGAGTTGGGTCCAGATACGCAGTATTTT. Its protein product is CASSQPERELGPDTQYF.

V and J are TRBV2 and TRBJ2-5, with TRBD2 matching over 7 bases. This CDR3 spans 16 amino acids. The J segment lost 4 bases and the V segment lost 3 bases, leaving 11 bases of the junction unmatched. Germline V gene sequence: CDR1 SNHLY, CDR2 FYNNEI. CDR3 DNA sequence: TGTGCCAGCAGTGATGGGAGGGGAGGGTCAGGAGAGACCCAGTACTTC. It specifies CASSDGRGGSGETQYF. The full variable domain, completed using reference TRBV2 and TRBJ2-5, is EPEVTQTPSHQVTQMGQEVILRCVPISNHLYFYWYRQILGQKVEFLVSFYNNEISEKSEIFDDQFSVERPDGSNFTLKIRSTKLEDSAMYFCASSDGRGGSGETQYFGPGTRLLVL.

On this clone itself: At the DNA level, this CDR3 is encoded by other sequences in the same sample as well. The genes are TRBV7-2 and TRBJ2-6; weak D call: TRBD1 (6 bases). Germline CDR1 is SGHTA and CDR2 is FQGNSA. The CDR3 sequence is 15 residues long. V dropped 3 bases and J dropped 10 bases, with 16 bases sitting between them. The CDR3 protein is CASSLRGYNSNVLTF. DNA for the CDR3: TGTGCCAGCAGCTTGAGGGGGTATAACTCAAACGTCCTGACTTTC.

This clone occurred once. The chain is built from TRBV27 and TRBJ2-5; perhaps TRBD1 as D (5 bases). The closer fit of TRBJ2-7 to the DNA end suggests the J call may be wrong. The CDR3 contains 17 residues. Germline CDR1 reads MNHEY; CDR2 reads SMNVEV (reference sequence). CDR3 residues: CASSPPRSGPLSYEQYF. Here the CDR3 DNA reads TGTGCCAGCAGTCCCCCGAGGTCAGGGCCTCTCTCCTACGAGCAGTACTTC.